This TCR beta chain came from a study of early T cells in non-severe SARS-CoV-2 infection. This clonotype was detected ten times or more. V lost 8 bases to trimming and J lost 2 bases; unmatched junction nucleotides: 3. Germline V gene lookup returns CDR1 DFQATT and CDR2 SNEGSKA (reference sequence). This CDR3 is 13 amino acids long. Unique molecular identifiers (one per individual cDNA molecule) were attached. MiXCR, applied by TCRdb to the 5' RACE reads, yields one record per CDR3 protein. Counted here are around 44,000 distinct CDR3 sequences, around 7.7% occurring once; the ten biggest clones make up roughly 5%.

Sequencing was carried out using whole blood. The rearrangement uses TRBV20-1 and TRBJ1-5; TRBD1 matches 10 bases. This receptor was identified in an adult who was a healthcare worker with PCR-confirmed SARS-CoV-2 infection or an uninfected control (not recorded which). Written as DNA, the CDR3 is TGCAGTTCGGGGACAGGGGGCAATCAGCCCCAGCATTTT. It is translated as CSSGTGGNQPQHF.